This T cell receptor beta chain was found in a study of blood T cell repertoires in COVID-19. As for the study in general: Some COVID-19 samples were acute and others convalescent; all came from the United States, Italy and Spain. PBMCs, B-cell-depleted T cells, or T cells provided the cDNA or gDNA that made up the material.

Original data processing: By means of reference gene primer amplification, nucleated cell counts were estimated. The assay was immunoSEQ multiplex PCR, and TCRdb's table has in-frame clones only and misses some. V, J and clone size are taken as reported in that table, and D and trimming were inferred from the DNA itself. The sample carries over 85,000 clones, 70% to 80% recorded once. The germline V gene encodes CDR1 LGHDT and CDR2 YNNKEL (reference sequence). V trimming: 5 bases; J trimming: 7 bases; junction bases outside the gene matches: 10. The CDR3 totals 14 residues. Sequenced input: peripheral blood. The gene calls are TRBV3-1 (or the pseudogene TRBV3-2) and TRBJ2-7, with 8 bases aligning to TRBD1. The origin of this receptor is a woman in her sixties or seventies with acute or convalescent COVID-19. The CDR3 DNA sequence: TGTGCCAGCAGCTACTCCAGGGGGCAGCGAGAGCAGTACTTC. Protein: CASSYSRGQREQYF.